A single sample is the source of the 28 T cell receptor beta chains below, sequenced in a study of cytomegalovirus exposure and HLA in healthy donors. Researchers ran the PCR with 60 Vbeta and 13 Jbeta primers. This table comes from immunoSEQ multiplex PCR, and its TCRdb copy is limited to in-frame clones, with some not included. The sample lists around 150,000 clones; about four fifths were seen once. Input material: PBMCs. The receptors here all came from a woman in her fifties or sixties in good health and CMV-seronegative.

This sequence joins TRBV5-1 and TRBJ2-3, with D perhaps matching TRBD2 (6 bases). This CDR3 comprises 15 residues. V lost 2 bases and J 0 bases, leaving 10 bases between the germline ends. Germline V gives CDR1 SGHRS, CDR2 YFSETQ. The CDR3 coding sequence is TGCGCCAGCAGCTTTGGCGGGACTAGCACAGATACGCAGTATTTT. Translating it yields CASSFGGTSTDTQYF. The full variable domain, rest sourced from reference TRBV5-1 and TRBJ2-3, is KAGVTQTPRYLIKTRGQQVTLSCSPISGHRSVSWYQQTPGQGLQFLFEYFSETQRNKGNFPGRFSGRQFSNSRSEMNVSTLELGDSALYLCASSFGGTSTDTQYFGPGTRLTVL.

V usage is TRBV7-8 and J usage is TRBJ1-1, with D tentatively TRBD1 (6 bases). V lost 1 base and J 10 bases, leaving 19 bases between the germline ends. CDR1 and CDR2 (germline): SGHVS, FQNEAQ. The CDR3 totals 15 residues. CDR3 sequence: CASSLGNDYREGAFF. The DNA of the CDR3 is TGTGCCAGCAGCTTAGGCAACGACTACAGGGAAGGAGCTTTCTTT.

The rearrangement uses TRBV7-2 and TRBJ2-7, with 11 bases identical to TRBD2. J lost 4 bases, V lost 1 base, and 6 bases had no gene match. The CDR3 has 16 residues. The germline V gene has CDR1 SGHTA and CDR2 FQGNSA. CDR3 amino acids: CASSLGSGGAGYEQYF. CDR3 DNA: TGTGCCAGCAGCTTAGGTAGCGGGGGGGCCGGGTACGAGCAGTACTTC.

This clone was detected only a few times. The rearrangement joins TRBV29-1 to TRBJ2-2, with D possibly TRBD1 on 7 matching bases. V was pared by 7 bases and J by 2 bases, with 11 bases between. CDR1 and CDR2 from the germline V gene are SQVTM and ANQGSEA. The CDR3 has 13 residues. Here the CDR3 reads CSGRDSNTGELFF. The CDR3 region has the DNA TGCAGCGGGAGGGACAGCAACACCGGGGAGCTGTTTTTT.

The chain recombines TRBV10-3 with TRBJ2-7, with 8 bases aligning to TRBD2. The V and J ends lost 6 bases and 9 bases, in that order; junction bases with no gene match: 13. This CDR3 contains 14 residues. From germline, CDR1 is ENHRY and CDR2 SYGVKD. The CDR3 is CAISSLAEATWQYF. The CDR3 DNA reads TGTGCCATCAGCTCACTAGCGGAGGCTACGTGGCAGTACTTC.

V usage is TRBV2 and J usage is TRBJ1-2, with no clear D. This CDR3 has 12 amino acids. V lost 7 bases and J 8 bases, leaving 14 bases between the germline ends. Germline V gene sequence: CDR1 SNHLY, CDR2 FYNNEI. CDR3 DNA sequence: TGTGCCAGCATCTTGGAGGTAGGGGGCTACACCTTC. Amino acids: CASILEVGGYTF.

The rearrangement uses TRBV18 and TRBJ2-1; 10 bases align to TRBD1. The V segment lost 3 bases and the J segment 5 bases; nucleotides outside the gene matches: 4. The CDR3 has 15 amino acids. From germline, CDR1 is KGHSH and CDR2 LQKENI. The CDR3 nucleotides are TGTGCCAGCTCACCCCCGGACAGGGGGGACAATGAGCAGTTCTTC. It yields the protein CASSPPDRGDNEQFF.

V is TRBV5-6 and J is TRBJ2-3, with TRBD2 as a possible D gene (6 bases). Trimming stripped 0 bases from V and 11 bases from J, with 13 bases between. CDR3 length: 13 residues. CDR1 and CDR2 (germline): SGHDT, YYEEEE. CDR3: CASSLVGAGRQYF. In nucleotides, the CDR3 is TGTGCCAGCAGCTTGGTTGGGGCGGGGCGGCAGTATTTT.

This clone was found a few times. This chain uses TRBV10-3 with TRBJ1-1, with 10 bases that match TRBD1. The germline V gene has CDR1 ENHRY and CDR2 SYGVKD. V lost 10 bases to trimming and J lost 11 bases; unmatched junction nucleotides: 13. The length of the CDR3 is 13 residues. The CDR3 reads CATAGQGGFGAFF. DNA for the CDR3: TGTGCCACCGCCGGACAGGGGGGCTTCGGGGCTTTCTTT.

CDR3 sequence (DNA): TGTGCCGCCGCGATCGAGGCAGATACGCAGTATTTT. This encodes CAAAIEADTQYF. The genes are TRBV10-3 and TRBJ2-3, with D uncertain. Germline loops: CDR1 ENHRY, CDR2 SYGVKD. This CDR3 is built from 12 residues. V dropped 11 bases and J dropped 4 bases, with 13 bases sitting between them.

The chain recombines TRBV6-6 with TRBJ2-4, with D unresolved. The CDR3 sequence is 13 residues long. The germline V gene encodes CDR1 MNHNY and CDR2 SVGAGI (reference sequence). V gave up 2 bases and J gave up 11 bases, with 13 bases separating them. CDR3 in amino acids: CASSYSQREVQYF. The CDR3 DNA reads TGTGCCAGCAGTTACAGCCAAAGAGAGGTTCAGTACTTC.

This chain links TRBV27 with TRBJ2-4, with D hard to call. The V gene lost 1 base and the J gene lost 5 bases, with 12 bases spanning the gap. CDR3 length: 15 amino acids. The V gene's germline CDR1 is MNHEY and CDR2 SMNVEV (reference sequence). The CDR3 nucleotides read TGTGCCAGCAGTTTATTAGGTGGAGAAGAAAACATTCAGTACTTC. Translating gives CASSLLGGEENIQYF.

V and J are TRBV9 and TRBJ2-7, with TRBD2 matching 9 bases. V was clipped by 0 bases and J by 7 bases; unmatched bases: 5. Germline CDR1 and CDR2: SGDLS and YYNGEE. The CDR3 totals 14 residues. CDR3 bases: TGTGCCAGCAGCGTAGAGATAGCGGGGGAGGAGCAGTACTTC. It encodes CASSVEIAGEEQYF.

This clone has only a few counts. The chain joins TRBV28 to TRBJ1-1; 7 bases align to TRBD1. Trimming at V came to 1 base and at J to 5 bases, leaving 16 bases not matched to a gene. Per germline, CDR1 MDHEN and CDR2 SYDVKM. The CDR3 consists of 18 residues. Here the CDR3 DNA reads TGTGCCAGCAGTTTATTAATCGTCGGGAGGGGGCAGAGAACTGAAGCTTTCTTT. Translated, it gives CASSLLIVGRGQRTEAFF. Supplemented by reference TRBV28 and TRBJ1-1, the full variable domain reads DVKVTQSSRYLVKRTGEKVFLECVQDMDHENMFWYRQDPGLGLRLIYFSYDVKMKEKGDIPEGYSVSREKKERFSLILESASTNQTSMYLCASSLLIVGRGQRTEAFFGQGTRLTVV.

The rearrangement joins TRBV7-9 to TRBJ2-3; D gene ambiguous. This CDR3 comprises 12 residues. CDR1 is SEHNR and CDR2 is FQNEAQ in the germline V gene (reference sequence). Trimming stripped 2 bases from V and 6 bases from J, with 6 bases between. This CDR3 is CASSLSADTQYF. The CDR3 DNA sequence: TGTGCCAGCAGCTTATCTGCGGATACGCAGTATTTT.

The chain joins TRBV11-2 to TRBJ1-1; 9 bases align to TRBD1. The CDR3 spans 15 residues. Germline assignment: CDR1 SGHAT and CDR2 FQNNGV. The V segment lost 5 bases and the J segment 1 base; nucleotides outside the gene matches: 5. The CDR3 sequence: CASSPLTGGNTEAFF. CDR3 nucleotide sequence: TGTGCCAGCAGCCCACTGACAGGGGGGAACACTGAAGCTTTCTTT.

V usage is TRBV2 and J usage is TRBJ1-5, with 8 bases fitting TRBD1. Germline V gene sequence: CDR1 SNHLY, CDR2 FYNNEI. V was clipped by 6 bases and J by 2 bases; unmatched bases: 15. The CDR3 covers 18 residues. The CDR3 DNA follows: TGTGCCAGCAGCCCCAGGGGGCTTGGATGGGAGGGCAATCAGCCCCAGCATTTT. Residues: CASSPRGLGWEGNQPQHF.

V gene TRBV30 combines with J gene TRBJ1-2; no clear D gene. The length of the CDR3 is 13 residues. Germline CDR1 reads GTSNPN; CDR2 reads SVGIG (reference sequence). V lost 0 bases, J lost 8 bases, and 13 bases lay in between. The CDR3 here is CAWSVLAGRGYTF. The CDR3 region has the DNA TGTGCCTGGAGTGTATTGGCAGGAAGAGGCTACACCTTC.

The chain joins TRBV28 to TRBJ1-6, with no clear D. The germline V gene encodes CDR1 MDHEN and CDR2 SYDVKM. This CDR3 has 14 residues. Trimming pared 5 bases from V and 11 bases from J, leaving 16 bases between. The CDR3: CASSTTYRGTPLHF. DNA for the CDR3: TGTGCCAGCAGTACTACATATCGAGGGACACCCCTCCACTTT.

The chain combines TRBV2 with TRBJ2-5; 7 bases map to TRBD1. Germline CDR1 is SNHLY and CDR2 is FYNNEI. Losses at the gene ends were 6 bases for V and 4 bases for J; bases not matched to a gene: 5. The CDR3 length is 13 residues. The CDR3 nucleotides are TGTGCCAGCAGGACAGGGTTCGGAGAGACCCAGTACTTC. Translated, it gives CASRTGFGETQYF.

The chain recombines TRBV7-2 with TRBJ1-1, with D hard to call. The CDR3 length is 15 residues. Looked up from germline, CDR1 is SGHTA and CDR2 is FQGNSA. Trimming removed 5 bases from V and 0 bases from J, with 13 bases in between. The CDR3 region is CASSPGLRMNTEAFF. In nucleotides, the CDR3 is TGTGCCAGCAGCCCTGGACTGAGAATGAACACTGAAGCTTTCTTT.

The chain uses TRBV29-1 and TRBJ2-5, with D possibly being TRBD2 (5 bases). The V end was cut by 3 bases, the J end by 4 bases, with 15 bases between. The CDR3 has 14 residues. Germline V gene sequence: CDR1 SQVTM, CDR2 ANQGSEA. The CDR3 coding sequence is TGCAGCGTTGAGAGTTTGAGGGCAGGAGAGACCCAGTACTTC. Encoded protein: CSVESLRAGETQYF.

The genes are TRBV7-9 and TRBJ1-5; D is possibly TRBD1 (5 bases). The CDR3 is 13 amino acids. Between the trimmed V and J ends, which lost 1 base and 7 bases, there was a span of 8 bases. Germline V gives CDR1 SEHNR, CDR2 FQNEAQ (reference sequence). The CDR3 spells CASSLGQGQPQHF. The CDR3 nucleotides read TGTGCCAGCAGCTTAGGTCAGGGACAGCCCCAGCATTTT.

This clone was recorded a few times. The chain carries TRBV2 and TRBJ2-4; 12 bases map to TRBD2. Germline CDR1 is SNHLY and CDR2 is FYNNEI. This CDR3 has 15 residues. V lost 7 bases to trimming and J lost 5 bases; unmatched junction nucleotides: 6. CDR3 bases: TGTGCCAGCAAACCCCGGACTAGCGGGGAAAACATTCAGTACTTC. Amino acids: CASKPRTSGENIQYF.

This chain links TRBV7-2 with TRBJ1-2, with D hard to call. The V end lost 6 bases, the J end lost 3 bases, and 23 bases lay between the germline ends. The CDR3 is made up of 17 amino acids. Germline CDR1 and CDR2: SGHTA and FQGNSA. CDR3 in DNA: TGTGCCAGCAGATCGTCGGGATTAAGTGGTTCGGACTATGGCTACACCTTC. As protein: CASRSSGLSGSDYGYTF.

This chain joins TRBV19 and TRBJ1-6; the match to TRBD1 covers 7 bases. Per the germline V gene, CDR1 is LNHDA and CDR2 is SQIVND (reference sequence). CDR3 size: 14 residues. The J segment lost 7 bases and the V segment lost 3 bases, leaving 3 bases of the junction unmatched. CDR3: CASSIRDRNSPLHF. In DNA, the CDR3 is TGTGCCAGTAGTATCCGGGACAGAAATTCACCCCTCCACTTT.

This clone came up a few times. CDR3: CASSLIGTNEKLFF. Written as DNA, the CDR3 is TGTGCCAGCAGCTTGATCGGTACTAATGAAAAACTGTTTTTT. The chain links TRBV5-6 to TRBJ1-4; D not certain. The CDR3 length is 14 residues. The germline gives CDR1 SGHDT, CDR2 YYEEEE. The V end was cut by 1 base, the J end by 2 bases, with 6 bases between. Variable domain in full (rest from reference TRBV5-6 and TRBJ1-4): DAGVTQSPTHLIKTRGQQVTLRCSPKSGHDTVSWYQQALGQGPQFIFQYYEEEERQRGNFPDRFSGHQFPNYSSELNVNALLLGDSALYLCASSLIGTNEKLFFGSGTQLSVL.

CDR3 bases: TGTGCCAGTAGTATTGGAGGGGGCGGCATTGGAGAAAAACTGTTTTTT. Its translation: CASSIGGGGIGEKLFF. This chain connects TRBV19 to TRBJ1-4, with TRBD1 identical over 7 bases. V lost 3 bases to trimming and J lost 8 bases; unmatched junction nucleotides: 12. The CDR3 has 16 residues. In germline, CDR1 is LNHDA, CDR2 SQIVND (reference sequence).